A single sample is the source of the 8 T cell receptor beta chains below, sequenced in a study of T cell repertoires in cytomegalovirus infection. TCRdb passed the reads through MiXCR, listing each CDR3 protein once. The table shows some 920,000 distinct CDR3 sequences, with approximately 31% occurring only once. No cognate antigen is known for these TCRs. The sequencing here drew on cultured CD8+ T cells from PBMCs, taken from culture after CMV antigen stimulation. Source of these receptors: a human donor in good health (CMV status not recorded). Some clones in this sample may be carry-over from other donors' samples.

The CDR3 here is CASSQDQAGTDTQYF. The CDR3 DNA reads as TGCGCCAGCAGCCAAGATCAGGCGGGGACAGATACGCAGTATTTT. This chain connects TRBV4-3 to TRBJ2-3, with D tentatively TRBD2 (6 bases). CDR1 and CDR2 from the germline V gene are LGHNA and YSLEER. The V end lost 0 bases, the J end lost 3 bases, and 10 bases lay between the germline ends. The CDR3 length is 15 residues.

This rearrangement joins TRBV12-3 or TRBV12-4 to TRBJ1-2; tentatively, D is TRBD1 (5 bases). The ends were cut back, 6 bases at V and 6 bases at J, with 17 bases in the middle. CDR3 length: 14 residues. The CDR3 region is CASSLERGENGYTF. The DNA of the CDR3 is TGTGCCAGCAGCCTAGAGCGGGGGGAGAATGGCTACACCTTC.

This clonotype was counted only a few times. The chain recombines TRBV11-2 with TRBJ2-2; 11 nucleotides align to TRBD2. Germline CDR1 SGHAT, CDR2 FQNNGV. CDR3 length: 18 residues. The V gene end was trimmed by 2 bases and the J gene end by 1 base; junction bases not matched to a gene: 6. The CDR3 here is CASSLRASGGRNTGELFF. CDR3 DNA sequence: TGTGCCAGCAGCTTACGGGCTAGCGGGGGGAGGAACACCGGGGAGCTGTTTTTT.

In the case of this clonotype: Since the CDR3 does not end with the conserved phenylalanine or tryptophan, this likely comes from a read error. The gene calls are TRBV10-3 and TRBJ2-1; 14 bases line up with TRBD2. J gave up 2 bases and V 0 bases, and 0 bases lay outside the gene matches. Germline V lookup: CDR1 ENHRY, CDR2 SYGVKD. The CDR3 loop spans 17 amino acids. CDR3 loop: CAISESGLAGAYNEQFL. The CDR3 DNA reads as TGTGCCATCAGTGAGTCGGGACTAGCGGGGGCCTACAATGAGCAGTTCCTC.

This clonotype was detected only a few times. This chain uses TRBV20-1 with TRBJ2-1, with 8 bases identical to TRBD1. Losses at the gene ends were 5 bases for V and 3 bases for J; bases not matched to a gene: 9. The CDR3 extends over 15 amino acids. Germline assignment: CDR1 DFQATT and CDR2 SNEGSKA (reference sequence). Here the CDR3 reads CSAYDPGQVYNEQFF. CDR3 DNA sequence: TGCAGTGCTTACGACCCGGGACAGGTCTACAATGAGCAGTTCTTC.

This clonotype was seen more than once but under ten times. The chain is built from TRBV7-8 and TRBJ2-1; perhaps TRBD2 as D (6 bases). CDR1 and CDR2 from the germline V gene are SGHVS and FQNEAQ. The ends were cut back, 5 bases at V and 0 bases at J, with 17 bases in the middle. The CDR3 is 17 residues long. The CDR3 here is CASSPRGGASSYNEQFF. The CDR3 nucleotides read TGTGCCAGCAGCCCCCGCGGCGGGGCGAGCTCCTACAATGAGCAGTTCTTC.

This clonotype was picked up many times. The rearrangement uses TRBV12-3 or TRBV12-4 and TRBJ2-5; 8 bases match TRBD1. The CDR3 covers 14 residues. J gave up 2 bases and V 3 bases, and 2 bases lay outside the gene matches. The CDR3 here is CASSFGQGQETQYF. The DNA of the CDR3 is TGTGCCAGCAGTTTTGGACAGGGTCAAGAGACCCAGTACTTC.

The sample holds a few counts of this clonotype. The chain links TRBV7-9 to TRBJ1-2; TRBD1 matches at 11 bases. Trimming at V came to 6 bases and at J to 8 bases, leaving 5 bases not matched to a gene. Germline assignment: CDR1 SEHNR and CDR2 FQNEAQ (reference sequence). The CDR3 spans 13 residues. CDR3 sequence: CASRPGQGDGYTF. As DNA, the CDR3 is TGTGCCAGCAGGCCGGGACAGGGGGACGGCTACACCTTC.